This T cell receptor (beta chain) was recovered during a study of blood T cell repertoires in COVID-19. The overall study: From the United States, Italy and Spain came samples of acute and convalescent COVID-19.

CDR3 size: 15 residues. The J segment lost 4 bases and the V segment lost 2 bases, leaving 6 bases of the junction unmatched. The V gene's germline CDR1 is SGHTA and CDR2 FQGNSA. In the original analysis: By means of reference gene primer amplification, nucleated cell counts were estimated. Clones were read by immunoSEQ multiplex PCR, and TCRdb kept only the in-frame ones, dropping some. V, J and clone size were drawn from that table, and D and trimming were deduced from the DNA. The sample carries about 280,000 clones, approximately 86% recorded once. The chain links TRBV7-2 to TRBJ2-7; 9 positions match TRBD1. This TCR derives from a man aged 18 to 30 with active or convalescent COVID-19. The sample consisted of peripheral blood. The CDR3 coding sequence is TGTGCCAGCAGCTTATATCCGGGACAGGGTTACGAGCAGTACTTC. As protein: CASSLYPGQGYEQYF. Filled out from reference TRBV7-2 and TRBJ2-7, the complete variable domain reads GAGVSQSPSNKVTEKGKDVELRCDPISGHTALYWYRQSLGQGLEFLIYFQGNSAPDKSGLPSDRFSAERTGGSVSTLTIQRTQQEDSAVYLCASSLYPGQGYEQYFGPGTRLTVT.